Here is one T cell receptor (beta chain) with its context. Its specificity is unknown. The sorting of PBMCs gave CD4+ and CD8+ T cells. This sample was taken from a study of CD8+ T cells in alopecia areata. Investigators isolated RNA and reverse transcribed it into cDNA to act as the sequencing template. Sequencing was performed with immunoSEQ multiplex PCR; in TCRdb, only in-frame clones are kept and a portion is missing. The sample yields about 140,000 clones, 55% seen once. Findings of the study overall: In patients, TCRs were shared less clearly than in mice, and HLA may possibly be involved. There were also resident alphabeta T cells of normal skin sequenced in scalp samples. The study found higher clonality in lesional than normal scalp, especially in alopecia totalis/universalis.

Trimming stripped 7 bases from V and 6 bases from J, with 21 bases between. CDR1 SQVTM and CDR2 ANQGSEA come from the germline V gene. CDR3 size: 14 residues. This chain joins TRBV29-1 and TRBJ1-1, with D possibly being TRBD1 (6 bases). This TCR derives from a human donor in good health. Specimen: CD4+ T cells sorted from blood. CDR3 nucleotide sequence: TGCAGCGCACTGACAGGTATGTTGACCGCTGAAGCTTTCTTT. Amino acid sequence: CSALTGMLTAEAFF.